The 22 T cell receptor beta chains reported below all come from one sample, sequenced in a study of blood T cell repertoires in COVID-19. The repertoire was sequenced with immunoSEQ multiplex PCR; TCRdb's copy has only in-frame clones and lacks some. The sample shows about 48,000 clones, approximately 90% of them seen only once. Sequenced input: peripheral blood. The receptor source for this set is an elderly woman with COVID-19, enrolled during active disease.

The V and J genes are TRBV7-9 and TRBJ1-1; D gene uncertain. Trimming left V 11 bases short and J 4 bases short, with 11 bases between. Germline lookup yields CDR1 SEHNR and CDR2 FQNEAQ (reference sequence). The length of the CDR3 is 11 residues. The CDR3 spells CAVLEGTEAFF. For the CDR3, the DNA is TGTGCCGTTCTAGAGGGCACTGAAGCTTTCTTT.

The chain couples TRBV6-5 to TRBJ1-6; 7 bases match TRBD1. The length of the CDR3 is 14 residues. The J segment lost 9 bases and the V segment lost 4 bases, leaving 6 bases of the junction unmatched. Looked up from germline, CDR1 is MNHEY and CDR2 is SVGAGI. The CDR3 here is CASSLRTGGSPLHF. The CDR3 DNA reads TGTGCCAGCAGTTTAAGGACAGGAGGTTCACCCCTCCACTTT.

The V and J genes are TRBV30 and TRBJ2-2, with 8 nucleotides matching TRBD1. The CDR3 loop spans 13 amino acids. In germline, CDR1 is GTSNPN, CDR2 SVGIG (reference sequence). With V trimmed by 5 bases and J by 5 bases, 4 bases remained unmatched. DNA of the CDR3: TGTGCCTGGGCCAGACAGGGGACCGGGGAGCTGTTTTTT. Amino acid sequence: CAWARQGTGELFF.

The rearrangement uses TRBV11-3 and TRBJ2-2, with TRBD2 matching 7 bases. The junction had 3 bases not matched to a gene; V was cut back by 2 bases and J by 0 bases. This CDR3 region has 16 residues. Germline loops: CDR1 SGHNT, CDR2 YENEEA. The DNA for the CDR3 is TGTGCCAGCAGCTTACGCGGGGGTCCGAACACCGGGGAGCTGTTTTTT. Its translation: CASSLRGGPNTGELFF. Combining the CDR3 with reference TRBV11-3 and TRBJ2-2 gives the whole variable domain EAGVVQSPRYKIIEKKQPVAFWCNPISGHNTLYWYLQNLGQGPELLIRYENEEAVDDSQLPKDRFSAERLKGVDSTLKIQPAELGDSAVYLCASSLRGGPNTGELFFGEGSRLTVL.

The V gene is TRBV4-1, the J gene TRBJ1-4, with a tentative D call TRBD1 (5 bases). This CDR3 has 17 residues. Germline-derived CDR1 and CDR2 are MGHRA and YSYEKL. V was clipped by 3 bases and J by 2 bases, with 16 bases between them. CDR3 in DNA: TGCGCCAGCAGCCAGGCGGGACCGGGGGGGACTAATGAAAAACTGTTTTTT. This encodes CASSQAGPGGTNEKLFF.

The chain employs TRBV14 and TRBJ2-7; 10 nucleotides align to TRBD1. The CDR3 has 15 amino acids. Looked up from germline, CDR1 is SGHDN and CDR2 is FVKESK. The V gene end was trimmed by 1 base and the J gene end by 6 bases; junction bases not matched to a gene: 6. Written as DNA, the CDR3 is TGTGCCAGCAGCCAAGCTCCGGGACAGGGGACCGAGCAGTACTTC. Translating gives CASSQAPGQGTEQYF.

V and J are TRBV28 and TRBJ1-5; D may be TRBD1 (5 bases). The V end lost 6 bases, the J end lost 0 bases, and 15 bases lay between the germline ends. The CDR3 loop spans 16 amino acids. Per germline, CDR1 MDHEN and CDR2 SYDVKM. In nucleotides, the CDR3 is TGTGCCAGCAGAGCCAACCAGGGATATAGCAATCAGCCCCAGCATTTT. Protein sequence: CASRANQGYSNQPQHF.

The chain carries TRBV5-4 and TRBJ2-1; 7 bases line up with TRBD2. CDR3 length equals 15 residues. V lost 2 bases to trimming and J lost 5 bases; unmatched junction nucleotides: 7. Germline CDR1 SGHNT, CDR2 YYREEE (reference sequence). The CDR3 sequence: CASSLREGLDNEQFF. In DNA, the CDR3 is TGTGCCAGCAGCTTAAGGGAGGGCCTCGACAATGAGCAGTTCTTC.

The rearrangement joins TRBV6-4 to TRBJ1-2; D might be TRBD1 (5 bases). Between the trimmed V and J ends, which lost 7 bases and 3 bases, there was a span of 12 bases. Germline loops: CDR1 MRHNA, CDR2 SNTAGT. There are 13 residues in the CDR3. Here the CDR3 DNA reads TGTGCCAGCAAGGGGCTGAATGACTATGGCTACACCTTC. As protein: CASKGLNDYGYTF.

The genes are TRBV18 and TRBJ1-4; 8 bases agree with TRBD1. Germline CDR1 KGHSH, CDR2 LQKENI. With 2 bases clipped from V and 7 bases from J, the junction kept 9 bases outside the gene matches. The CDR3 runs 16 residues. The CDR3 sequence: CASSPSYTGGGEKLFF. DNA of the CDR3: TGTGCCAGCTCACCATCCTATACAGGGGGTGGTGAAAAACTGTTTTTT.

This chain links TRBV9 with TRBJ2-3; 10 bases map to TRBD2. J was trimmed by 5 bases and V by 4 bases; bases with no gene match: 16. The CDR3 has 18 amino acids. Germline V gene data show CDR1 as SGDLS and CDR2 as YYNGEE. This CDR3 reads CASSTRSLAGVSRDTQYF. Written as DNA, the CDR3 is TGTGCCAGCAGCACCCGCTCTCTAGCGGGGGTCTCCAGAGATACGCAGTATTTT. The full variable domain, in which reference TRBV9 and TRBJ2-3 provide the parts outside the CDR3, is DSGVTQTPKHLITATGQRVTLRCSPRSGDLSVYWYQQSLDQGLQFLIQYYNGEERAKGNILERFSAQQFPDLHSELNLSSLELGDSALYFCASSTRSLAGVSRDTQYFGPGTRLTVL.

This rearrangement joins TRBV6-5 to TRBJ2-4; 9 positions match TRBD1. V trimming: 4 bases; J trimming: 10 bases; junction bases outside the gene matches: 5. CDR1 is MNHEY and CDR2 is SVGAGI in the germline V gene. This CDR3 region has 13 residues. The CDR3 DNA reads as TGTGCCAGCAGTTGGGACAGGGAGGGGATTCAGTACTTC. It translates to CASSWDREGIQYF.

A single count supports this clone. CDR3 sequence reads: CASSSDRGLGYGYTF. DNA for the CDR3: TGTGCCAGCAGTTCGGACAGGGGGCTTGGCTATGGCTACACCTTC. This chain connects TRBV28 to TRBJ1-2; 11 bases agree with TRBD1. The CDR3 length is 15 residues. Germline CDR1 is MDHEN and CDR2 is SYDVKM. The trim removed 4 bases at V and 4 bases at J, leaving 5 bases unmatched.

The V gene is TRBV9, the J gene TRBJ1-2; the match to TRBD1 covers 8 bases. CDR3 length: 14 amino acids. Germline CDR1 and CDR2: SGDLS and YYNGEE. Trimming at V came to 2 bases and at J to 8 bases, leaving 8 bases not matched to a gene. CDR3 in DNA: TGTGCCAGCAGCGTGGGACAGGCCCCGGGGGGCTACACCTTC. Translation: CASSVGQAPGGYTF.

The chain carries TRBV5-1 and TRBJ2-5; tentative D call: TRBD2 (5 bases). CDR3 length equals 14 residues. Germline V CDR1 and CDR2: SGHRS, YFSETQ. V shed 7 bases and J shed 0 bases, with 13 bases lying between them. In nucleotides, the CDR3 is TGCGCCAGCCATCCGGGGTTGTACCAAGAGACCCAGTACTTC. Translating gives CASHPGLYQETQYF.

This chain links TRBV6-2 or TRBV6-3 with TRBJ2-7; TRBD2 aligns across 11 bases. Trimming at V came to 4 bases and at J to 5 bases, leaving 10 bases not matched to a gene. Germline CDR1 and CDR2: MNHEY and SVGEGT. The CDR3 totals 16 residues. The CDR3 bases are TGTGCCAGCAGTTCACCGCTAGCGGGAGGATACCACGAGCAGTACTTC. This codes for CASSSPLAGGYHEQYF.

The V gene is TRBV6-5, the J gene TRBJ1-2; D may be TRBD1 (6 bases). Germline V gene sequence: CDR1 MNHEY, CDR2 SVGAGI. V lost 5 bases, J lost 3 bases, and 10 bases lay in between. This CDR3 contains 13 residues. CDR3 sequence (DNA): TGTGCCAGCAGTACAGGGATGGACTATGGCTACACCTTC. It specifies CASSTGMDYGYTF.

The chain has TRBV19 and TRBJ1-3, with D possibly being TRBD1 (5 bases). The CDR3 loop spans 16 amino acids. Between the trimmed V and J ends, which lost 3 bases and 2 bases, there was a span of 14 bases. The germline gives CDR1 LNHDA, CDR2 SQIVND (reference sequence). As DNA, the CDR3 is TGTGCCAGTAGTATCCGGCCCGGGGGAACTGGAAACACCATATATTTT. This translates into CASSIRPGGTGNTIYF.

This clone was seen only once. The rearrangement uses TRBV2 and TRBJ2-1, with unresolved D. Germline CDR1 is SNHLY and CDR2 is FYNNEI. The CDR3 spans 16 residues. With 5 bases removed from V and 0 bases from J, the gap between germline ends came to 14 bases. Here the CDR3 DNA reads TGTGCCAGCAGTCCTGACACGCTGAACTCCTACAATGAGCAGTTCTTC. This encodes CASSPDTLNSYNEQFF.

This chain uses TRBV5-4 with TRBJ1-6; 8 positions match TRBD1. The germline V gene has CDR1 SGHNT and CDR2 YYREEE (reference sequence). The CDR3 totals 16 residues. Losses at the gene ends were 2 bases for V and 6 bases for J; bases not matched to a gene: 7. CDR3 nucleotides: TGTGCCAGCAGCTTACGCTTAGGACAGGGTAATTCACCCCTCCACTTT. It translates to CASSLRLGQGNSPLHF.

As for this clone: The junction departs from the called germline gene at one end, perhaps through a read error. The CDR3 region is CASSLRVSSGGAGVETQYF. CDR3 DNA: TGTGCTAGCAGCTTACGGGTCTCGTCCGGGGGGGCCGGGGTCGAGACCCAGTACTTC. The J gene is TRBJ2-5, the V gene TRBV7-7, with TRBD2 matching over 8 bases. Germline CDR1 is SSHAT and CDR2 is FNYEAQ (reference sequence). The CDR3 length is 19 residues.

V and J are TRBV3-1 (or the pseudogene TRBV3-2) and TRBJ1-4; D is unresolved. Germline V gene lookup returns CDR1 LGHDT and CDR2 YNNKEL (reference sequence). The V gene lost 4 bases and the J gene lost 8 bases, with 17 bases spanning the gap. The CDR3 is made up of 15 amino acids. CDR3 DNA sequence: TGTGCCAGCAGCCCATTTCGGTCCCGCGTCGAAAAACTGTTTTTT. Translated: CASSPFRSRVEKLFF.